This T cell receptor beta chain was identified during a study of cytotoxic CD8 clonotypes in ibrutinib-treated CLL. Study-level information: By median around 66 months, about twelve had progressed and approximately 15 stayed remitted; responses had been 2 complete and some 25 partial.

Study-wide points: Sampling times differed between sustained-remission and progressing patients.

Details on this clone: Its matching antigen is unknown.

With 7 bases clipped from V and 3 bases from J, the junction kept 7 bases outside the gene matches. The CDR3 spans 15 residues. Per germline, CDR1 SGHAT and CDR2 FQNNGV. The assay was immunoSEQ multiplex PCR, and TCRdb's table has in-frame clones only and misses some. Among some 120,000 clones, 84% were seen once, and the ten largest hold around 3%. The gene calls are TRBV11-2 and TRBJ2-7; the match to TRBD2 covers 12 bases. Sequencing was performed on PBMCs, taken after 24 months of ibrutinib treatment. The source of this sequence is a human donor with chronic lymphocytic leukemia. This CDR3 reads CASKSLAGGLYEQYF. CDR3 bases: TGTGCCAGCAAATCTCTAGCGGGGGGGCTCTACGAGCAGTACTTC.